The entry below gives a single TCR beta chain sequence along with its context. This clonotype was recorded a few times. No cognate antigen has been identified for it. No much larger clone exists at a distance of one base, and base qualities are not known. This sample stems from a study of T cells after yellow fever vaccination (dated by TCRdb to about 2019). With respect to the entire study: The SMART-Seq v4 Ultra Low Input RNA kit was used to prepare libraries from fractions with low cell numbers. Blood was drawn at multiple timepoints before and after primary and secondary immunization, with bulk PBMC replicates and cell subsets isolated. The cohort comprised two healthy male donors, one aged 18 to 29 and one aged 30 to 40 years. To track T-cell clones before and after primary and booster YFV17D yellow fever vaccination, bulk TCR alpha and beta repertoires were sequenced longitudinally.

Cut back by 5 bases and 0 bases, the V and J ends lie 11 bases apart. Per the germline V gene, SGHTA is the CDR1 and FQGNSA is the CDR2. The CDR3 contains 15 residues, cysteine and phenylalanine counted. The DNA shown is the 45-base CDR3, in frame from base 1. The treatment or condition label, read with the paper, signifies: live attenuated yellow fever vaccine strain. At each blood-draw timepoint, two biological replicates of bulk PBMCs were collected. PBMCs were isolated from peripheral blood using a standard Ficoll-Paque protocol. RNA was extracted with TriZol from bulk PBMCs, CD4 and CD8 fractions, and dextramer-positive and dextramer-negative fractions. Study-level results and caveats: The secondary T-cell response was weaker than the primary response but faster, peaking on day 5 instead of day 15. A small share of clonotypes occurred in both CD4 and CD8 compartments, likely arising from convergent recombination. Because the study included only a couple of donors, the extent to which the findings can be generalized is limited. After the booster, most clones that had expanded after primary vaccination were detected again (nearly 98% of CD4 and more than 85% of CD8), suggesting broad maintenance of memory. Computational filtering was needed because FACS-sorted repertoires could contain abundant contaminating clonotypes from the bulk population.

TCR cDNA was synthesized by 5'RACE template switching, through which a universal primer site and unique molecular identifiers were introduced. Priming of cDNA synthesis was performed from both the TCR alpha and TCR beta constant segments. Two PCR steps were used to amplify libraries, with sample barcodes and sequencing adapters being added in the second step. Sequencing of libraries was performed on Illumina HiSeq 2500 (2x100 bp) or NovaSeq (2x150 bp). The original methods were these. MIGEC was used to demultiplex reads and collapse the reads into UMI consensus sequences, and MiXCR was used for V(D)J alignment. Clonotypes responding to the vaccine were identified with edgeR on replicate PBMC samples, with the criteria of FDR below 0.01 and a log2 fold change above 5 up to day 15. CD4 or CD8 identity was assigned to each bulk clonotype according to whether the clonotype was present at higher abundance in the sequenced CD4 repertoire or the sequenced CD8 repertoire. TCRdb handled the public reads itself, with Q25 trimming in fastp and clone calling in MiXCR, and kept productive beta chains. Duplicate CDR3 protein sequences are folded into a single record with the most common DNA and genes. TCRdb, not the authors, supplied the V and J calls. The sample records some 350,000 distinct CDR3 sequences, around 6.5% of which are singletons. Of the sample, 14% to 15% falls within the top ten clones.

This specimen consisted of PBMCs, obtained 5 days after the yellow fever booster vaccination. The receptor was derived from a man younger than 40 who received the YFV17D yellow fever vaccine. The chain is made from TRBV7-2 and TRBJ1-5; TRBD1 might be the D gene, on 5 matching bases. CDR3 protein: CASSRQGSSNQPQHF. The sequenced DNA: TGTGCCAGCAGCCGCCAGGGCTCTAGCAATCAGCCCCAGCATTTT.